This T cell receptor (beta chain) was captured by sequencing in a study of T cells in Graves' hyperthyroidism and ophthalmopathy. In its sample, this clonotype was seen a few times. Antigen specificity is unknown. Study-level points and caveats: Blood held most thyroid clonotypes expanded above 0.001 frequency. Ophthalmopathy and stable hyperthyroidism were separated by a 13 V-J model.

Amplification yielded TCR beta CDR3 regions, with RNA transcripts as the source. The primer set for the first-round RT-PCR of the TCR CDR3 was HTBI. TCRdb ran MiXCR on the multiplex PCR reads and lists one entry per CDR3 protein. The top ten hold over 15% of the sample, which has about 570,000 distinct CDR3 sequences, under 60% seen once. Diagnosing involved the use of clinical symptoms, serum thyroxine and TRAb, thyroid ultrasound and orbital computed tomography. V lost 3 bases and J 4 bases, leaving 16 bases between the germline ends. The CDR3 is 16 residues long. The germline V gene has CDR1 LNHNV and CDR2 YYDKDF (reference sequence).

This TCR derives from an adult woman with Graves' disease, either hyperthyroidism or ophthalmopathy (not recorded which). The rearrangement uses TRBV15 and TRBJ2-1; D possibly corresponds to TRBD1 (6 bases). What was sequenced was peripheral blood or thyroid tissue (not recorded which). The chain's CDR3 is CATSRAEGVGYNEQFF. The CDR3 region has the DNA TGTGCCACCAGCAGGGCCGAGGGGGTAGGGTACAATGAGCAGTTCTTC.